One sample yielded the 17 T cell receptor beta chains listed below, sequenced in a study of blood T cell repertoires in COVID-19. Sequencing used immunoSEQ multiplex PCR; TCRdb keeps in-frame clones, though not all of them. This table has more than 75,000 clones, about 83% appearing once. Sequences were obtained from peripheral blood. The source is a woman in her 70s with acute or convalescent COVID-19.

V and J are TRBV5-8 and TRBJ1-1, with 8 bases fitting TRBD1. The CDR3 sequence is 16 residues long. Trimming took 1 base from V and 0 from J; bases not matched to a gene: 5. The germline CDR1 and CDR2 sequences are SGHTS and YDEGEE. The CDR3 loop reads CASSLWTGSMNTEAFF. The DNA for the CDR3 is TGTGCCAGCAGCTTGTGGACAGGGTCGATGAACACTGAAGCTTTCTTT.

The chain has TRBV5-4 and TRBJ2-2, with a tentative D call TRBD1 (5 bases). Germline CDR1 reads SGHNT; CDR2 reads YYREEE (reference sequence). The CDR3 runs 15 residues. The V and J ends lost 0 bases and 1 base respectively, with 7 bases between them. As DNA, the CDR3 is TGTGCCAGCAGCTTGGGAGACAGGAACACCGGGGAGCTGTTTTTT. Translated: CASSLGDRNTGELFF.

In this sample, this clone turned up once. This chain connects TRBV7-2 to TRBJ1-1, with a tentative D call TRBD1 (6 bases). CDR1 and CDR2 from the germline V gene are SGHTA and FQGNSA. V was pared by 7 bases and J by 1 base, with 10 bases between. The CDR3 sequence is 13 residues long. The DNA for the CDR3 is TGTGCCAGCAAACGACAGGAGAACACTGAAGCTTTCTTT. Translated, it gives CASKRQENTEAFF. The complete variable domain, with remaining parts taken from reference TRBV7-2 and TRBJ1-1, reads GAGVSQSPSNKVTEKGKDVELRCDPISGHTALYWYRQSLGQGLEFLIYFQGNSAPDKSGLPSDRFSAERTGGSVSTLTIQRTQQEDSAVYLCASKRQENTEAFFGQGTRLTVV.

The gene calls are TRBV19 and TRBJ2-1; TRBD1 aligns across 7 bases. This CDR3 contains 14 residues. J was trimmed by 10 bases and V by 6 bases; bases with no gene match: 12. The V gene's germline CDR1 is LNHDA and CDR2 SQIVND (reference sequence). Here the CDR3 reads CASRTYRGGGEQFF. The DNA of the CDR3 is TGTGCCAGTAGAACATACCGAGGGGGCGGCGAGCAGTTCTTC.

The chain combines TRBV7-2 with TRBJ2-2; 9 nucleotides match TRBD2. The CDR3 has 15 residues. CDR1 SGHTA and CDR2 FQGNSA come from the germline V gene. After removal of 3 bases from V and 6 bases from J, the junction contained 5 bases not matched to a gene. This CDR3 reads CASSFWIAGAGELFF. The CDR3 DNA follows: TGTGCCAGCAGCTTTTGGATAGCGGGAGCCGGGGAGCTGTTTTTT.

CDR3 nucleotide sequence: TGTGCCAGCAGCGCCTTTGACAGGGGCTTCGATGGCTACACCTTC. This gives the protein CASSAFDRGFDGYTF. The V call is TRBV7-9, the J call TRBJ1-2; TRBD1 aligns across 8 bases. The V gene end was trimmed by 5 bases and the J gene end by 6 bases; junction bases not matched to a gene: 11. The CDR3 is made up of 15 amino acids. Germline lookup yields CDR1 SEHNR and CDR2 FQNEAQ (reference sequence).

The CDR3 nucleotides read TGTGCCAGCAGCCAATCTGGACTAGCGGGAGTGGATACGCAGTATTTT. This sequence encodes CASSQSGLAGVDTQYF. V and J are TRBV9 and TRBJ2-3; 13 bases map to TRBD2. Germline assignment: CDR1 SGDLS and CDR2 YYNGEE. The CDR3 is 16 amino acids. V was pared by 4 bases and J by 6 bases, with 8 bases of the junction left unmatched.

The J gene is TRBJ1-2, the V gene TRBV6-5; possibly TRBD1 for D (6 bases). This CDR3 region has 14 residues. Per germline, CDR1 MNHEY and CDR2 SVGAGI. V lost 6 bases and J 4 bases, leaving 15 bases between the germline ends. CDR3 sequence (DNA): TGTGCCAGCAGGCATACAGGGATCGGCTATGGCTACACCTTC. This translates into CASRHTGIGYGYTF.

The V call is TRBV7-2, the J call TRBJ2-1; maybe TRBD1 (6 bases). The CDR3 consists of 15 residues. Per the germline V gene, CDR1 is SGHTA and CDR2 is FQGNSA. The V end was cut by 5 bases, the J end by 0 bases, with 11 bases between. The CDR3 here is CASSNRAVSYNEQFF. The CDR3 coding sequence is TGTGCCAGCAGCAACAGGGCCGTCTCCTACAATGAGCAGTTCTTC.

The gene calls are TRBV5-1 and TRBJ2-5, with unresolved D. Germline V CDR1 and CDR2: SGHRS, YFSETQ. V was pared by 1 base and J by 2 bases, with 12 bases between. CDR3 length: 15 residues. CDR3 nucleotide sequence: TGCGCCAGCAGCTTGATTAGCCACCTGCAAGAGACCCAGTACTTC. Its translation: CASSLISHLQETQYF.

The J gene is TRBJ2-1, the V gene TRBV2; 11 nucleotides align to TRBD2. From germline, CDR1 is SNHLY and CDR2 FYNNEI. The CDR3 contains 18 residues. With V trimmed by 4 bases and J by 6 bases, 14 bases remained unmatched. This chain's CDR3 is CASSGDLQLAGDPNEQFF. The CDR3 DNA sequence: TGTGCCAGCAGTGGAGATCTACAACTAGCGGGAGACCCCAATGAGCAGTTCTTC.

The chain combines TRBV27 with TRBJ2-7, with 8 positions matching TRBD1. With 4 bases clipped from V and 6 bases from J, the junction kept 11 bases outside the gene matches. Per the germline V gene, CDR1 is MNHEY and CDR2 is SMNVEV (reference sequence). The CDR3 extends over 15 amino acids. The CDR3 DNA reads TGTGCCAGCAGTTCCACGGACAGGGTTAATGGCGAGCAGTACGTC. Translation: CASSSTDRVNGEQYV.

The J gene is TRBJ2-7, the V gene TRBV5-6, with D maybe TRBD2 (6 bases). Trimming cost V 1 base and J 4 bases, with 12 bases left between them. The germline V gene has CDR1 SGHDT and CDR2 YYEEEE. CDR3 length: 14 amino acids. The CDR3 sequence: CASSLLEGTYEQYV. The CDR3 DNA sequence: TGTGCCAGCAGCTTGTTGGAGGGTACGTACGAGCAGTACGTC.

The chain employs TRBV29-1 and TRBJ1-1; D might be TRBD1 (5 bases). The CDR3 length is 13 residues. Germline CDR1 SQVTM, CDR2 ANQGSEA. Trimming took off 7 bases at V and 4 bases at J, with 16 bases between the two ends. The CDR3 DNA reads TGCAGCGCCCGGGGGGTTGTGGGCACTGAAGCTTTCTTT. Its translation: CSARGVVGTEAFF.

V is TRBV4-3 and J is TRBJ2-3; D might be TRBD1 (5 bases). This CDR3 comprises 16 residues. Germline loops: CDR1 LGHNA, CDR2 YSLEER. The V and J ends lost 0 bases and 5 bases respectively, with 15 bases between them. For the CDR3, the DNA is TGCGCCAGCAGCCAAGATCAGGGTCGGACGAAAGATACGCAGTATTTT. Protein: CASSQDQGRTKDTQYF.

CDR3 protein: CASSSMTGTGELFF. The CDR3 nucleotides read TGTGCCAGCAGTTCGATGACAGGGACCGGGGAGCTGTTTTTT. The V gene is TRBV27, the J gene TRBJ2-2; 7 nucleotides align to TRBD1. Unmatched junction bases numbered 4, after V lost 4 bases and J lost 5 bases. The germline V gene encodes CDR1 MNHEY and CDR2 SMNVEV (reference sequence). The CDR3 spans 14 residues.

V and J are TRBV7-8 and TRBJ1-6; D is possibly TRBD1 (6 bases). V lost 2 bases, J lost 10 bases, and 12 bases lay in between. Germline V gene data show CDR1 as SGHVS and CDR2 as FQNEAQ. This CDR3 region has 14 residues. For the CDR3, the DNA is TGTGCCAGCAGCTTATCGGCAGGGGAATCACCCCTCCACTTT. This codes for CASSLSAGESPLHF.